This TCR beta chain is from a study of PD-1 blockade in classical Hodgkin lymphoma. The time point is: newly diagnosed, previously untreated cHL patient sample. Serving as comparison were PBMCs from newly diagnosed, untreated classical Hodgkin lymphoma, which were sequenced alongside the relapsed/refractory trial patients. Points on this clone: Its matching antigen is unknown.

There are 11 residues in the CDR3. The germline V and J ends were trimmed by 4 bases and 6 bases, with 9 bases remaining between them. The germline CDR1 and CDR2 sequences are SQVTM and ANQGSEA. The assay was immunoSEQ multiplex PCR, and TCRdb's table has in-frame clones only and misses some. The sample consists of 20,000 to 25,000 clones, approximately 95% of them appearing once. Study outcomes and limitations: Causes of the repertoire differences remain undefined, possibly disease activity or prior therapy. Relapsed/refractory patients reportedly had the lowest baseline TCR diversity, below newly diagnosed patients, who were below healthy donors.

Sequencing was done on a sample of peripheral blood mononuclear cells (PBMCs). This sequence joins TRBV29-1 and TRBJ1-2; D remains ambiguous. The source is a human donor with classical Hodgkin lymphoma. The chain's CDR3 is CSVGPENGYTF. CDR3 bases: TGCAGCGTTGGACCAGAAAATGGCTACACCTTC.